The T cell receptor (beta chain) described here comes from a study of OX40 agonist ivuxolimab in advanced cancers. This clone is a singleton in its sample. The germline CDR1 and CDR2 sequences are SGDLS and YYNGEE. The CDR3 contains 12 residues. The germline V and J ends were trimmed by 3 bases and 6 bases, with 6 bases remaining between them. Clones were read by immunoSEQ multiplex PCR, and TCRdb kept only the in-frame ones, dropping some. The sample includes 55,000 to 70,000 clones, around 84% of them seen just once. The specimen was CD4+ or CD8+ T cells sorted from blood, collected in a trial of the OX40 agonist ivuxolimab. This TCR was recovered from an adult with an advanced solid tumor such as melanoma, head and neck, liver or kidney cancer. The chain links TRBV9 to TRBJ2-2, with D unclear. CDR3 residues: CASSALPGELFF. The CDR3 nucleotides are TGTGCCAGCAGCGCCCTCCCCGGGGAGCTGTTTTTT.